The sample holds many counts of the clone carrying this T cell receptor beta chain. Antigen specificity is unknown. The study reverse transcribed the entire isolated RNA, so it sequenced expressed TCRB transcripts. TCRdb's table, derived via immunoSEQ multiplex PCR, lists solely in-frame clones and lacks some. The sample has more than 350,000 clones, about an eighth seen once; the top ten hold 0.045% to 0.06%. The sample is drawn from a study of beta chain features in type 1 diabetes. Whole-study findings and limits: The similarity of naive, central memory and Treg TCRB repertoires appeared greater among patients than among healthy donors.

CDR1 and CDR2 (germline): GTSNPN, SVGIG (reference sequence). V dropped 7 bases and J dropped 9; count of bases not matched to a gene: 4. The CDR3 covers 13 residues. The chain combines TRBV30 with TRBJ2-1; the match to TRBD2 covers 15 bases. The clonotype originates from a woman between 18 and 29 years old in good health. Sequenced sample: naive CD4+ T cells from blood. DNA of the CDR3: TGTGCCTCCGGACTAGCGGGAGGGGGTGAGCAGTTCTTC. Translating gives CASGLAGGGEQFF.